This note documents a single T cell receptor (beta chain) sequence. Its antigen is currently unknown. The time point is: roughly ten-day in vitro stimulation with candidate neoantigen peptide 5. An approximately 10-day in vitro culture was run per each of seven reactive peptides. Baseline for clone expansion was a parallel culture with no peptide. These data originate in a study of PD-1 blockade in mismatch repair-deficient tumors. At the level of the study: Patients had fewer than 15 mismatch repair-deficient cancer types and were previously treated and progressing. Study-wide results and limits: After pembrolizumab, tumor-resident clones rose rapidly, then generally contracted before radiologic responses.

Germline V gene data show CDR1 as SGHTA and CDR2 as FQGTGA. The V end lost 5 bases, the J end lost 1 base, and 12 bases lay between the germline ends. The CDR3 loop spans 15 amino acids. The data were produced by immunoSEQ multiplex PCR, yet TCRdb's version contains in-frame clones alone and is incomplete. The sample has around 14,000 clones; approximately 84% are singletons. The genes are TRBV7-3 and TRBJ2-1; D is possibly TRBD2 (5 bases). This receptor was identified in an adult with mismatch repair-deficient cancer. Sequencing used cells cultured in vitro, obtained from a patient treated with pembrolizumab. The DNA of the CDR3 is TGTGCCAGCAGCCCAAGACTATCTTCCTACAATGAGCAGTTCTTC. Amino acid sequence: CASSPRLSSYNEQFF.